This T cell receptor beta chain was sequenced for a study of blood T cell repertoires in COVID-19. Turning to the study itself: Whether acute or convalescent, the COVID-19 samples came from the United States, Italy and Spain. PBMCs, B-cell-depleted T cells, or T cells were the source of the cDNA or gDNA that made up the material.

Original data processing: Reference gene primer amplification gave nucleated cell count estimates. Profiled with immunoSEQ multiplex PCR; TCRdb holds only in-frame clones, not every one. V and J calls and clone size are those listed in that table; D and trimming were worked out from the DNA. Of 97,000 or so clones listed, around 92% are singletons. With 2 bases removed from V and 2 bases from J, the gap between germline ends came to 20 bases. The CDR3 runs 19 residues. The germline gives CDR1 SGHRS, CDR2 YFSETQ. The source material was peripheral blood. This receptor was identified in a man between 18 and 29 years old with acute or convalescent COVID-19. The chain recombines TRBV5-1 with TRBJ2-6; D is perhaps TRBD1 (5 bases). The chain's CDR3 is CASSLRQFGVRTGANVLTF. CDR3 DNA sequence: TGCGCCAGCAGCTTACGACAGTTCGGAGTTCGGACTGGGGCCAACGTCCTGACTTTC.